Below, 10 T cell receptor beta chains from the same sample are listed, as sequenced in a study of T cell responses to AZD1222 COVID-19 vaccine. Measured with immunoSEQ multiplex PCR; TCRdb has only the in-frame clones, and not every one. Of fewer than 120,000 clones in the sample, roughly 90% are singletons; the top ten hold about 15%. Specimen: peripheral blood, collected 28 days after the second AZD1222 dose. These receptor sequences come from an adult who received the AZD1222 COVID-19 vaccine.

V usage is TRBV5-1 and J usage is TRBJ2-1, with 9 bases fitting TRBD2. V lost 2 bases and J lost 7; bases outside the gene matches: 1. The CDR3 is 13 amino acids. The germline V gene encodes CDR1 SGHRS and CDR2 YFSETQ. The CDR3 DNA reads as TGCGCCAGCAGCTTAAGCGGGGGGAATGAGCAGTTCTTC. As protein: CASSLSGGNEQFF.

The chain employs TRBV11-2 and TRBJ2-5; D is unresolved. V shed 5 bases and J shed 4 bases, with 11 bases lying between them. The CDR3 consists of 13 residues. Germline V gene data show CDR1 as SGHAT and CDR2 as FQNNGV. CDR3 sequence (DNA): TGTGCCAGCAGCCTAAGCCTCTCAGAGACCCAGTACTTC. Translation: CASSLSLSETQYF.

The chain links TRBV7-9 to TRBJ1-1; a weak D match, TRBD1 (5 bases). Between the trimmed V and J ends, which lost 5 bases and 5 bases, there was a span of 15 bases. The germline V gene encodes CDR1 SEHNR and CDR2 FQNEAQ (reference sequence). The CDR3 covers 14 residues. The CDR3 sequence: CASSPRVARTEAFF. The CDR3 DNA reads as TGTGCCAGCAGCCCCAGGGTGGCACGGACTGAAGCTTTCTTT.

A word on this clone: Other DNA sequences in this specimen translate into the identical CDR3. V gene TRBV20-1 combines with J gene TRBJ2-5; D is perhaps TRBD2 (6 bases). CDR1 DFQATT and CDR2 SNEGSKA come from the germline V gene (reference sequence). The CDR3 is made up of 11 amino acids. The V end lost 2 bases, the J end lost 5 bases, and 6 bases lay between the germline ends. CDR3 sequence: CSARRGETQYF. The CDR3 region has the DNA TGCAGTGCTAGACGGGGGGAGACCCAGTACTTC.

The chain links TRBV19 to TRBJ2-2; D is unclear. Trimming removed 1 base from V and 6 bases from J, with 9 bases in between. This CDR3 comprises 14 residues. Germline V gene sequence: CDR1 LNHDA, CDR2 SQIVND (reference sequence). The CDR3 spells CASSIGSSAGELFF. CDR3 sequence (DNA): TGTGCCAGTAGTATAGGGAGTTCCGCCGGGGAGCTGTTTTTT.

The gene calls are TRBV18 and TRBJ1-1; D not resolved. The CDR3 extends over 14 amino acids. Trimming took 5 bases from V and 1 from J, leaving 11 bases between them. Germline CDR1 KGHSH, CDR2 LQKENI. In nucleotides, the CDR3 is TGTGCCAGCTCAGCCCCGAATACGAACACTGAAGCTTTCTTT. It translates to CASSAPNTNTEAFF.

This rearrangement joins TRBV11-3 to TRBJ2-7; D is undetermined. Germline CDR1 is SGHNT and CDR2 is YENEEA. The CDR3 covers 11 residues. V lost 5 bases, J lost 2 bases, and 4 bases lay in between. In DNA, the CDR3 is TGTGCCAGCAGCCTGACCTACGAGCAGTACTTC. Amino acid sequence: CASSLTYEQYF. The full variable domain, in which reference TRBV11-3 and TRBJ2-7 provide the parts outside the CDR3, is EAGVVQSPRYKIIEKKQPVAFWCNPISGHNTLYWYLQNLGQGPELLIRYENEEAVDDSQLPKDRFSAERLKGVDSTLKIQPAELGDSAVYLCASSLTYEQYFGPGTRLTVT.

This clone was detected only a few times. Other DNA sequences in the sample encode the same CDR3. The chain has TRBV7-9 and TRBJ2-1, with D maybe TRBD2 (6 bases). CDR1 is SEHNR and CDR2 is FQNEAQ in the germline V gene (reference sequence). The CDR3 runs 14 residues. V was trimmed by 5 bases and J by 5 bases, leaving 13 bases between them. In DNA, the CDR3 is TGTGCCAGCAGCCGACTGGAGGGACACAATGAGCAGTTCTTC. Protein product: CASSRLEGHNEQFF. Filled out from reference TRBV7-9 and TRBJ2-1, the complete variable domain reads DTGVSQNPRHKITKRGQNVTFRCDPISEHNRLYWYRQTLGQGPEFLTYFQNEAQLEKSRLLSDRFSAERPKGSFSTLEIQRTEQGDSAMYLCASSRLEGHNEQFFGPGTRLTVL.

The chain has TRBV18 and TRBJ1-5; 11 nucleotides align to TRBD1. The trim removed 3 bases at V and 3 bases at J, leaving 4 bases unmatched. CDR3 length: 16 amino acids. Germline-derived CDR1 and CDR2 are KGHSH and LQKENI. The DNA for the CDR3 is TGTGCCAGCTCACCGGGACAGGGGGGAAACAATCAGCCCCAGCATTTT. Protein: CASSPGQGGNNQPQHF.

Only a few counts were recorded for this clone. The chain combines TRBV2 with TRBJ1-3; TRBD1 might be the D (6 bases). V dropped 7 bases and J dropped 3 bases, with 13 bases sitting between them. The CDR3 contains 14 residues. Germline CDR1 SNHLY, CDR2 FYNNEI. CDR3 in amino acids: CASKIDRNGNTIYF. The CDR3 DNA follows: TGTGCCAGCAAGATCGACAGGAATGGAAACACCATATATTTT.